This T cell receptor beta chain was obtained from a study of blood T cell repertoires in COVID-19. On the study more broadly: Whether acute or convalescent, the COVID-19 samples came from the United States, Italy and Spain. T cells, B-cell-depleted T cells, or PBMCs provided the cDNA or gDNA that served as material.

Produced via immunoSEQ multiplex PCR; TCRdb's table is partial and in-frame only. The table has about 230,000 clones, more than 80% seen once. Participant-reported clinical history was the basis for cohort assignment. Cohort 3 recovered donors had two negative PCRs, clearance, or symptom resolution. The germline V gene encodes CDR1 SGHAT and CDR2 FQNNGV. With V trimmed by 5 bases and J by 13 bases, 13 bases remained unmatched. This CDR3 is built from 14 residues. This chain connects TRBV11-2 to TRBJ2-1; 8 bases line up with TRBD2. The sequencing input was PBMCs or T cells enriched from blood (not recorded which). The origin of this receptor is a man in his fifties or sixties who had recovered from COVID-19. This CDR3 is CASSTVSREGPQFF. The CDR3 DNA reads TGTGCCAGCAGCACGGTCTCTCGGGAGGGTCCCCAGTTCTTC. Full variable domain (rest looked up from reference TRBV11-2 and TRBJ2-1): EAGVAQSPRYKIIEKRQSVAFWCNPISGHATLYWYQQILGQGPKLLIQFQNNGVVDDSQLPKDRFSAERLKGVDSTLKIQPAKLEDSAVYLCASSTVSREGPQFFGPGTRLTVL.